This T cell receptor beta chain stems from a study of a mutant IDH1 vaccine in newly diagnosed glioma. About the research overall: In weeks 1, 3, 5, 7, 11, 15, 19 and 23, patients were immunized, eight times in all. Treated individuals were approximately 60% male and roughly 40% female, averaging approximately 40 years of age. Patients received vaccination from 4-6 weeks after radiotherapy alone, or with temozolomide cycles.

The time point here: week 5, during vaccination. Alongside topical imiquimod, each dose of vaccine comprised 300 ug of mutant IDH1 20-mer peptide. Method: immunoSEQ multiplex PCR; TCRdb's copy keeps in-frame clones and lacks some. The table shows 50,000 to 70,000 clones, with about 80% occurring only once. Germline V lookup: CDR1 LNHDA, CDR2 SQIVND (reference sequence). CDR3 length: 16 amino acids. Deletions cut 1 base from V and 3 bases from J, with 13 bases between. A note on this clone: What it binds is not known.

Material: PBMCs, obtained from a glioma patient whose treatment included an IDH1 peptide vaccine. V and J are TRBV19 and TRBJ1-5, with D maybe TRBD1 (5 bases). The clonotype comes from a woman aged 18-29 years with glioma. Some clones in this sample may be carry-over from other donors' samples. The CDR3 loop is CASSIAQGVINQPQHF. Here the CDR3 DNA reads TGTGCCAGTAGTATAGCGCAGGGCGTGATCAATCAGCCCCAGCATTTT.